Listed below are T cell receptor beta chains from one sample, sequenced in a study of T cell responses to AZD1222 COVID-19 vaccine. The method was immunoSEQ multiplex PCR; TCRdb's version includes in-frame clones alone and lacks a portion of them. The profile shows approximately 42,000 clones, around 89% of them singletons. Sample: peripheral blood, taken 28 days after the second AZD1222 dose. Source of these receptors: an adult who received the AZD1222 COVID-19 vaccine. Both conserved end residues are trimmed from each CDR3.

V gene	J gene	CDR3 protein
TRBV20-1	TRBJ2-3	SVSWGGTQY
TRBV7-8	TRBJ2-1	ASSLVQYNEQF
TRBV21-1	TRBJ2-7	ASSHRTDSDYEQY
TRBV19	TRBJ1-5	ASTEQDVSNQPQH
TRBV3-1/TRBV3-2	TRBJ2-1	ASSQVATADNEQF
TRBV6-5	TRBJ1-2	ASSYLSRLNYGYT
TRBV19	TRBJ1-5	ASSADIHQPQH
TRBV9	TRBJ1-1	ASSPRGNTEAF
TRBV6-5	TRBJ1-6	ASSPAGGNSPLH
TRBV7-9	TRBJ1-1	ASSTTGRAF
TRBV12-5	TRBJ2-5	ASGLGGPIETQY
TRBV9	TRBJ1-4	ASSVTGGDEKLF
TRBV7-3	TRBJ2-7	ASSSTGDHEQY
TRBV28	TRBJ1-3	ASSLSGTPSGNTIY
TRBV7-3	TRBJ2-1	ASSLSGTSDNEQF
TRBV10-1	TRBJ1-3	AIPSGKGSGNTIY
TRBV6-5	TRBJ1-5	ASSSDINQPQH
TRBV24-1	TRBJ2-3	ATSDQRGTDTQY
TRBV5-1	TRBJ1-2	ASSLLLGQGAGGYT
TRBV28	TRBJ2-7	ASSVTSGTDEQY
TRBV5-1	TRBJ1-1	ASTSTGANTEAF
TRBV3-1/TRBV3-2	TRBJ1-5	ASSPGQALRPQH
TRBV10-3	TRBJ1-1	AISVGKAEEAF
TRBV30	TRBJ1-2	ACGTDDINYGYT
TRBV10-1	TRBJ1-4	ASRYSATNEKLF
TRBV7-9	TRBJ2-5	ASSQTGIQETQY
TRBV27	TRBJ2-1	ASSSRRVFGEQF
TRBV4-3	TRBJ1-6	ASTKMPGQENSPLH
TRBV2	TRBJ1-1	ASSEIRQLPNTEAF
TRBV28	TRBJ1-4	ASSLFGEKLF
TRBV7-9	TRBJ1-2	ASSLSGQGAYGYT
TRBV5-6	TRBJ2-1	ASTTGPMNNEQF
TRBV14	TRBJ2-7	ASSGLGDYEQY
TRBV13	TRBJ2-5	ASSRRVQETQY
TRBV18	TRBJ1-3	ASSPPPQTGLSGNTIY
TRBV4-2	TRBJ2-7	ASSQDRTEQY
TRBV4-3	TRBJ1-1	ASSQERGMNTEAF
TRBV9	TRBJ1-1	ASSELPGQNGEAF
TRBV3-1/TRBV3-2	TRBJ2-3	ASSQEGGRDTQY
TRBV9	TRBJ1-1	ASSGRGTAATEAF